This T cell receptor beta chain was captured by sequencing in a study of T cell changes during pregnancy in multiple sclerosis. Using immunoSEQ multiplex PCR, the repertoire was profiled, and TCRdb retains in-frame clones only, with some absent. The sample contains more than 85,000 clones, roughly nine tenths of which appear only once. Germline V lookup: CDR1 LNHNV, CDR2 YYDKDF (reference sequence). This CDR3 contains 14 residues. The V end was cut by 0 bases, the J end by 3 bases, with 9 bases between. Sequenced here: peripheral blood, sampled in the second trimester of pregnancy. This TCR derives from a female donor with multiple sclerosis, enrolled in a pregnancy study. The chain joins TRBV15 to TRBJ2-7; unclear D gene. CDR3 in DNA: TGTGCCACCAGCAGAGATTTGAGGAACTACGAGCAGTACTTC. Its protein product is CATSRDLRNYEQYF. Full variable domain (rest looked up from reference TRBV15 and TRBJ2-7): DAMVIQNPRYQVTQFGKPVTLSCSQTLNHNVMYWYQQKSSQAPKLLFHYYDKDFNNEADTPDNFQSRRPNTSFCFLDIRSPGLGDTAMYLCATSRDLRNYEQYFGPGTRLTVT.